The rows below give T cell receptor beta chains drawn from one sample of a study of CD8+ T cells in alopecia areata. Using immunoSEQ multiplex PCR, the repertoire was profiled, and TCRdb retains in-frame clones only, with some absent. The sample carries about 200,000 clones, about 56% recorded once. Sequenced input: CD8+ T cells sorted from blood. The receptor set was obtained from a human donor in good health. CDR3s include the opening cysteine and the closing phenylalanine or tryptophan. Each record gives: J gene, clone size, V gene, D gene, CDR3 protein, CDR3 DNA. The D gene is left open where the match is weak. Only some rows state a clone size, as once, few, many or a class for expanded clones.

j_gene: TRBJ2-3; abundance: NA; v_gene: TRBV11-2; d_gene: NA; CDR3aa: CASSLDEQGLSTDTQYF; CDR3nt: TGTGCCAGCAGCTTAGATGAACAGGGACTGAGCACAGATACGCAGTATTTT
j_gene: TRBJ1-1; abundance: NA; v_gene: TRBV5-6; d_gene: NA; CDR3aa: CASSLRQVVTEAFF; CDR3nt: TGTGCCAGCAGCTTGCGGCAGGTAGTCACTGAAGCTTTCTTT
j_gene: TRBJ2-2; abundance: many; v_gene: TRBV29-1; d_gene: NA; CDR3aa: CSVEGGEYTGELFF; CDR3nt: TGCAGCGTTGAAGGAGGGGAATACACCGGGGAGCTGTTTTTT
j_gene: TRBJ2-5; abundance: NA; v_gene: TRBV6-5; d_gene: NA; CDR3aa: CASSYSRGDETQYF; CDR3nt: TGTGCCAGCAGTTACTCGAGAGGGGACGAGACCCAGTACTTC
j_gene: TRBJ2-1; abundance: NA; v_gene: TRBV6-5; d_gene: NA; CDR3aa: CASSYQWEQFF; CDR3nt: TGTGCCAGCAGTTACCAATGGGAGCAGTTCTTC
j_gene: TRBJ2-1; abundance: NA; v_gene: TRBV29-1; d_gene: TRBD2; CDR3aa: CSVAGGAGEQFF; CDR3nt: TGCAGCGTTGCCGGGGGGGCCGGTGAGCAGTTCTTC
j_gene: TRBJ2-3; abundance: NA; v_gene: TRBV5-1; d_gene: NA; CDR3aa: CASSLDLGAISDTQYF; CDR3nt: TGCGCCAGCAGCTTGGATCTGGGGGCAATCTCAGATACGCAGTATTTT
j_gene: TRBJ1-4; abundance: NA; v_gene: TRBV30; d_gene: TRBD1; CDR3aa: CAWSPGQGNEKLFF; CDR3nt: TGTGCCTGGAGTCCGGGACAGGGGAACGAAAAACTGTTTTTT
j_gene: TRBJ2-7; abundance: few; v_gene: TRBV11-2; d_gene: NA; CDR3aa: CASSLSTVSYEQYF; CDR3nt: TGTGCCAGCAGCTTATCCACAGTCTCCTACGAGCAGTACTTC
j_gene: TRBJ2-7; abundance: NA; v_gene: TRBV29-1; d_gene: TRBD1; CDR3aa: CSVLIRDRPMYF; CDR3nt: TGCAGCGTCCTCATTCGGGACAGACCGATGTACTTC
j_gene: TRBJ1-2; abundance: NA; v_gene: TRBV11-2; d_gene: NA; CDR3aa: CASSPDPGGPYGYTF; CDR3nt: TGTGCCAGCAGCCCGGACCCTGGGGGCCCATATGGCTACACCTTC
j_gene: TRBJ2-5; abundance: NA; v_gene: TRBV27; d_gene: TRBD2; CDR3aa: CASRKFTRGGLQETQYF; CDR3nt: TGTGCCAGCAGGAAGTTCACCCGGGGGGGGCTACAAGAGACCCAGTACTTC
j_gene: TRBJ1-4; abundance: many; v_gene: TRBV9; d_gene: TRBD1; CDR3aa: CASSVDPGQANEKLFF; CDR3nt: TGTGCCAGCAGCGTAGATCCAGGACAGGCCAATGAAAAACTGTTTTTT
j_gene: TRBJ2-3; abundance: medium-sized; v_gene: TRBV6-4; d_gene: NA; CDR3aa: CASSDGTTDTQYF; CDR3nt: TGTGCCAGCAGTGACGGGACAACAGATACGCAGTATTTT
j_gene: TRBJ2-7; abundance: NA; v_gene: TRBV4-1; d_gene: NA; CDR3aa: CASSQGYPSLFYEQYF; CDR3nt: TGCGCCAGCAGCCAAGGCTATCCCTCGTTGTTCTACGAGCAGTACTTC
j_gene: TRBJ2-7; abundance: NA; v_gene: TRBV15; d_gene: NA; CDR3aa: CATSGLRESYEQYF; CDR3nt: TGTGCCACCAGCGGACTAAGGGAGAGCTACGAGCAGTACTTC
j_gene: TRBJ2-5; abundance: NA; v_gene: TRBV28; d_gene: TRBD2; CDR3aa: CASSPGTSGGARETQYF; CDR3nt: TGTGCCAGCAGCCCCGGGACTAGCGGGGGGGCTCGGGAGACCCAGTACTTC
j_gene: TRBJ1-6; abundance: NA; v_gene: TRBV27; d_gene: NA; CDR3aa: CASSLLANSPLHF; CDR3nt: TGTGCCAGCAGTTTATTGGCGAATTCACCCCTCCACTTT
j_gene: TRBJ2-1; abundance: NA; v_gene: TRBV29-1; d_gene: NA; CDR3aa: CSVAPGSNEQFF; CDR3nt: TGCAGCGTGGCCCCAGGTAGCAATGAGCAGTTCTTC
j_gene: TRBJ2-7; abundance: few; v_gene: TRBV2; d_gene: NA; CDR3aa: CASRGYEQYF; CDR3nt: TGTGCCAGCAGGGGCTACGAGCAGTACTTC
j_gene: TRBJ2-3; abundance: NA; v_gene: TRBV4-1; d_gene: NA; CDR3aa: CASSQEGRSADTQYF; CDR3nt: TGCGCCAGCAGCCAAGAGGGTAGGTCCGCAGATACGCAGTATTTT
j_gene: TRBJ2-3; abundance: few; v_gene: TRBV11-2; d_gene: TRBD2; CDR3aa: CASSPGRTSGGTDTQYF; CDR3nt: TGTGCCAGCAGCCCAGGCCGTACTAGCGGGGGGACAGATACGCAGTATTTT
j_gene: TRBJ2-7; abundance: NA; v_gene: TRBV5-4; d_gene: TRBD2; CDR3aa: CASSLTSGGANFYEQYF; CDR3nt: TGTGCCAGCAGCTTGACTAGCGGGGGGGCGAACTTCTACGAGCAGTACTTC
j_gene: TRBJ2-3; abundance: NA; v_gene: TRBV7-9; d_gene: TRBD2; CDR3aa: CASSPSGGTVNTQYF; CDR3nt: TGTGCCAGCAGCCCTAGCGGGGGGACTGTGAATACGCAGTATTTT
j_gene: TRBJ2-7; abundance: NA; v_gene: TRBV30; d_gene: NA; CDR3aa: CAWSESISSYEQYF; CDR3nt: TGTGCCTGGAGTGAATCGATAAGCTCCTACGAGCAGTACTTC
j_gene: TRBJ1-1; abundance: few; v_gene: TRBV9; d_gene: TRBD1; CDR3aa: CASSVPQGKNTEAFF; CDR3nt: TGTGCCAGCAGCGTCCCACAGGGGAAGAACACTGAAGCTTTCTTT
j_gene: TRBJ1-1; abundance: once; v_gene: TRBV4-1; d_gene: NA; CDR3aa: CASSHPESLNTEAFF; CDR3nt: TGCGCCAGCAGCCATCCCGAGTCGTTGAACACTGAAGCTTTCTTT
j_gene: TRBJ2-3; abundance: few; v_gene: TRBV27; d_gene: NA; CDR3aa: CASSLLGGTDTQYF; CDR3nt: TGTGCCAGCAGTCTTCTGGGGGGCACAGATACGCAGTATTTT
j_gene: TRBJ1-1; abundance: NA; v_gene: TRBV7-9; d_gene: NA; CDR3aa: CASSLDLEGSTEAFF; CDR3nt: TGTGCCAGCAGCTTAGATTTGGAGGGAAGCACTGAAGCTTTCTTT
j_gene: TRBJ1-2; abundance: NA; v_gene: TRBV29-1; d_gene: NA; CDR3aa: CSVDNGGAGGYTF; CDR3nt: TGCAGCGTTGATAACGGGGGCGCGGGTGGCTACACCTTC
j_gene: TRBJ1-1; abundance: NA; v_gene: TRBV2; d_gene: TRBD1; CDR3aa: CARPGQSNTEAFF; CDR3nt: TGTGCCAGACCGGGACAGAGTAACACTGAAGCTTTCTTT
j_gene: TRBJ1-6; abundance: NA; v_gene: TRBV6-5; d_gene: TRBD1; CDR3aa: CASGTGGFNSPLHF; CDR3nt: TGTGCCAGCGGGACAGGGGGGTTTAATTCACCCCTCCACTTT
j_gene: TRBJ2-1; abundance: few; v_gene: TRBV5-1; d_gene: NA; CDR3aa: CASRWRGEDNEQFF; CDR3nt: TGCGCCAGCAGGTGGAGGGGAGAGGACAATGAGCAGTTCTTC
j_gene: TRBJ1-1; abundance: NA; v_gene: TRBV11-1; d_gene: TRBD1; CDR3aa: CASSPRQGMNTEAFF; CDR3nt: TGTGCCAGCAGCCCGAGACAGGGGATGAACACTGAAGCTTTCTTT